This is a list of T cell receptor beta chains from one sample in a study of PD-L1 blockade in urothelial cancer. Assay used: immunoSEQ multiplex PCR; TCRdb lists only in-frame clones, some missing. The repertoire has tens of thousands of clones, roughly 82% of them found once; the top ten carry over 7.5%. This specimen consisted of PBMCs, obtained around atezolizumab (anti-PD-L1) treatment. The receptors were sampled from a man aged 70 or older with urothelial cancer. CDR3s include the opening cysteine and the closing phenylalanine or tryptophan. D genes are given only for firm matches. Expanded clones get a size class; other rows say once, few or many, or leave the size out.

V	size	J	D	length	DNA	CDR3
TRBV13	-	TRBJ2-7	-	12	TGTGCCAGCAGCTCGGAGTCGTGGGAGCAGTACTTC	CASSSESWEQYF
TRBV2	-	TRBJ1-1	TRBD1	13	TGTGCCAGCAGTCGGACAGGGGGCACTGAAGCTTTCTTT	CASSRTGGTEAFF
TRBV7-9	-	TRBJ1-1	TRBD1	13	TGTGCCAGCAGCCTCGGACAGGGCACTGAAGCTTTCTTT	CASSLGQGTEAFF
TRBV6-4	few	TRBJ1-2	TRBD1	13	TGTGCCAGCAGTGCACAGGGGAACTATGGCTACACCTTC	CASSAQGNYGYTF
TRBV10-2	-	TRBJ1-5	TRBD1	15	TGCGCCAGCAGTGATGCGACAGGGGGCGGTCAGCCCCAGCATTTT	CASSDATGGGQPQHF
TRBV6-1	few	TRBJ1-3	-	14	TGTGCCAGCAGTGGAGGAGAAGCTGGAAACACCATATATTTT	CASSGGEAGNTIYF
TRBV10-3	-	TRBJ1-2	-	15	TGTGCCATCAGTGAGGGGGGGGCCAGGAACTATGGCTACACCTTC	CAISEGGARNYGYTF
TRBV2	-	TRBJ1-5	TRBD1	14	TGTGCCAGCAGAGCAGGGGGCGAGAGTCAGCCCCAGCATTTT	CASRAGGESQPQHF
TRBV2	-	TRBJ2-2	-	14	TGTGCCAGCAAAGGTACTACGAACACCGGGGAGCTGTTTTTT	CASKGTTNTGELFF
TRBV7-9	-	TRBJ2-6	TRBD2	17	TGTGCCAGCAGCTTATCCGGGGGGGTGACCGGGGCCAACGTCCTGACTTTC	CASSLSGGVTGANVLTF
TRBV5-4	-	TRBJ1-2	-	15	TGTGCCAGCAGCTTGGCCGGAGGGGGGGACTATGGCTACACCTTC	CASSLAGGGDYGYTF
TRBV7-2	-	TRBJ2-7	-	14	TGTGCCAGCAGCTTGGAAGTCACTGGGCTCGAGCAGTACTTC	CASSLEVTGLEQYF
TRBV28	-	TRBJ1-5	TRBD1	15	TGTGCCAGCAGTAGGCGACAGGGGGGTGTGAAGCCCCAGCATTTT	CASSRRQGGVKPQHF
TRBV27	-	TRBJ2-7	-	14	TGTGCCAGCAGTTTAAGCCGGACAGCCTACGAGCAGTACTTC	CASSLSRTAYEQYF
TRBV6-5	-	TRBJ2-1	TRBD2	15	TGTGCCAGCAGTCCTCTCCGGCTAGCGGGCAATGAGCAGTTCTTC	CASSPLRLAGNEQFF
TRBV11-3	-	TRBJ2-7	TRBD2	15	TGTGCCAGCAGCTTAGAAGGCGGGAGAGGCTACGAGCAGTACTTC	CASSLEGGRGYEQYF
TRBV7-2	-	TRBJ2-6	-	17	TGTGCCAGCAGCCCATCCTCAGGGGTCTCTGGGGCCAACGTCCTGACTTTC	CASSPSSGVSGANVLTF
TRBV11-2	-	TRBJ2-1	TRBD1	14	TGTGCCAGCAGTCAACCGGGACAGAGAAATGAGCAGTTCTTC	CASSQPGQRNEQFF
TRBV5-1	-	TRBJ2-7	-	14	TGCGCCAGCAGCTTGAATTCGGGGTTGGACGAGCAGTACTTC	CASSLNSGLDEQYF
TRBV5-6	-	TRBJ2-7	TRBD1	14	TGTGCCAGCAGCTTGGTTAACAGGGGAAGCGAGCAGTACTTC	CASSLVNRGSEQYF
TRBV7-2	-	TRBJ1-1	TRBD1	14	TGTGCCAGCAGTTCTATAGGGGGCTGGACTGAAGCTTTCTTT	CASSSIGGWTEAFF
TRBV5-1	-	TRBJ1-1	-	16	TGCGCCAGCAACGTATTTTTGGGGGGGCCGAACACTGAAGCTTTCTTT	CASNVFLGGPNTEAFF
TRBV5-8	-	TRBJ2-2	TRBD2	16	TGTGCCAGCAGTATCGTAGCGGGAGGAGTCACCGGGGAGCTGTTTTTT	CASSIVAGGVTGELFF
TRBV18	few	TRBJ1-1	-	12	TGTGCCAGCTCACCACAGGGGGCTGAAGCTTTCTTT	CASSPQGAEAFF
TRBV11-3	-	TRBJ2-1	TRBD2	14	TGTGCCAGCAGCTGGGGGGGAGAAGGAGATGAGCAGTTCTTC	CASSWGGEGDEQFF
TRBV19	-	TRBJ1-4	TRBD1	15	TGTGCCAGTAGTAGCCCGGGACAGGGTAATGAAAAACTGTTTTTT	CASSSPGQGNEKLFF
TRBV5-6	-	TRBJ1-2	-	14	TGTGCCAGCAGCTTGGGGGAGTTAAACTATGGCTACACCTTC	CASSLGELNYGYTF
TRBV7-9	-	TRBJ2-2	TRBD1	16	TGTGCCAGCAGCTTAAGGGACAGGGAGAACACCGGGGAGCTGTTTTTT	CASSLRDRENTGELFF
TRBV18	-	TRBJ2-1	TRBD2	16	TGTGCCAGCTCACCACCGGGACTAGCGGGGGGGGGTGAGCAGTTCTTC	CASSPPGLAGGGEQFF
TRBV5-1	-	TRBJ1-2	TRBD1	15	TGCGCCAGCAGCCGCGGGACAGTCGAAATCTATGGCTACACCTTC	CASSRGTVEIYGYTF
TRBV2	-	TRBJ2-7	TRBD1	14	TGTGCCAGCAGCTCTAGGACAGGTACAAACGAGCAGTACTTC	CASSSRTGTNEQYF
TRBV2	-	TRBJ1-4	TRBD1	13	TGTGCCAGCAGCCCAGACCAGACAGGGACACTGTTTTTT	CASSPDQTGTLFF
TRBV5-4	-	TRBJ2-5	-	15	TGTGCCAGCTCTCCTTCTACTATGGGGGGAGGGACCCAGTACTTC	CASSPSTMGGGTQYF
TRBV5-5	-	TRBJ1-1	-	15	TGTGCCAGCAGCTTCAGTGGGGGGGGTGGAACTGAAGCTTTCTTT	CASSFSGGGGTEAFF
TRBV4-1	-	TRBJ2-2	-	19	TGCGCCAGCAGCCAAGGCTGGAGGGGTCCAGTAGGGAACACCGGGGAGCTGTTTTTT	CASSQGWRGPVGNTGELFF
TRBV7-3	-	TRBJ2-1	TRBD2	15	TGTGCCAGCAGCCTGAGCGGGGGGGAGCACAATGAGCAGTTCTTC	CASSLSGGEHNEQFF
TRBV7-9	-	TRBJ2-7	-	13	TGTGCCAGCAGCTACAGGAGCTCCTACGAGCAGTACTTC	CASSYRSSYEQYF
TRBV19	-	TRBJ1-5	-	14	TGTGCCAGTTGGAATCGAGGCAGCAATCAGCCCCAGCATTTT	CASWNRGSNQPQHF
TRBV19	-	TRBJ1-1	-	14	TGTGCCAGCGCTTCGGGGGGGGCGAACACTGAAGCTTTCTTT	CASASGGANTEAFF
TRBV7-9	-	TRBJ2-5	TRBD2	16	TGTGCCAGCAGCGACCCGGACGCGGGAGCAGATGAGACCCAGTACTTC	CASSDPDAGADETQYF
TRBV5-1	few	TRBJ2-1	TRBD1	15	TGCGCCAGCAGCTTGGGTCAGGGGGCGAAAAATGAGCAGTTCTTC	CASSLGQGAKNEQFF
TRBV5-6	-	TRBJ2-5	TRBD1	16	TGTGCCAGCAGCTTGGGACCCGGGACAGGGGGAGAGACCCAGTACTTC	CASSLGPGTGGETQYF
TRBV5-1	-	TRBJ2-1	TRBD2	19	TGCGCCAGCTCAATCCCTGGGACTAGCGGGAGAGACTCCTACAATGAGCAGTTCTTC	CASSIPGTSGRDSYNEQFF
TRBV19	-	TRBJ1-1	TRBD1	15	TGTGCCAGTAGTTCACCCGGACAGGGAGACACTGAAGCTTTCTTT	CASSSPGQGDTEAFF
TRBV28	-	TRBJ1-2	TRBD1	15	TGTGCCAGCAGGCGACAGGGGGGAGGTAACTATGGCTACACCTTC	CASRRQGGGNYGYTF